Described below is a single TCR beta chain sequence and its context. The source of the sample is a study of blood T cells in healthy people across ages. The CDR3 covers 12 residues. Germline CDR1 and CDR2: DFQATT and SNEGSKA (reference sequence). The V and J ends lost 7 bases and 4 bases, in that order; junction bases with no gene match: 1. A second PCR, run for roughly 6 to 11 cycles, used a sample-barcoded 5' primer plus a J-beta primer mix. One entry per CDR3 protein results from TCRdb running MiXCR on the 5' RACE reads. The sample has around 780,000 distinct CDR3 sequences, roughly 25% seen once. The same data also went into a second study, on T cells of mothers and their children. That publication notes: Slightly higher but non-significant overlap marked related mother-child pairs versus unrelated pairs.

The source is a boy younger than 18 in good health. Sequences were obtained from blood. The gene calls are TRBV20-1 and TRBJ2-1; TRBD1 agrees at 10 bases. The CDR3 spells CSGDRGYNEQFF. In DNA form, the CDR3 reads TGCAGTGGGGACAGGGGTTACAATGAGCAGTTCTTC.